These T cell receptor beta chains were read from a single sample in a study of cytomegalovirus exposure and HLA in healthy donors. Here immunoSEQ multiplex PCR was the method, and the copy in TCRdb shows in-frame clones only, minus some. Counted here are some 130,000 clones, around 77% occurring once; the ten biggest clones make up approximately 1.2%. The sequencing sample was made of PBMCs. The receptor source for this set is a man aged 50 or older in good health and CMV-seronegative. CDR3s leave out the opening cysteine and the closing phenylalanine or tryptophan. Expanded clones are given a class, and other clones once, few, many or no size at all.

abundance	v_gene	j_gene	CDR3aa
NA	TRBV2	TRBJ2-7	ASSDRGGGLGYEQY
NA	TRBV6-6	TRBJ2-5	ASSRRDRALEETQY
NA	TRBV2	TRBJ1-1	ASMGRRLNTEAF
NA	TRBV7-7	TRBJ2-1	ASSPSGPYNEQF
NA	TRBV14	TRBJ2-7	ASSQGRQGQVVVGQY
NA	TRBV28	TRBJ1-1	ASKNSMNTEAF
once	TRBV11-2	TRBJ1-4	ASSPLQNTATNEKLF
NA	TRBV19	TRBJ2-5	ASSRGLQETQY
NA	TRBV6-1	TRBJ2-1	ASSDTGGTLHEQF
NA	TRBV5-8	TRBJ1-4	ASSFRVNEKLF
NA	TRBV7-6	TRBJ1-5	ASSLGGKGQPQH
NA	TRBV5-1	TRBJ2-7	ASSLVLAGAYEQY
NA	TRBV10-2	TRBJ2-4	ASSEGGWNLAKNIQY
many	TRBV5-4	TRBJ2-3	ASSIYRGTDTQY
NA	TRBV5-5	TRBJ1-2	ASSSWGLYGYT
NA	TRBV19	TRBJ2-1	ASSTLRQGDNEQF
NA	TRBV10-3	TRBJ2-7	ASGDRSYEQY
NA	TRBV11-3	TRBJ2-5	ASSFDTRETQY
NA	TRBV5-1	TRBJ2-3	ASSLWGTGGTDTQY
NA	TRBV10-3	TRBJ1-1	AISDYTGNTEAF
NA	TRBV2	TRBJ1-5	ASSKIQGSNQPQH
medium-sized	TRBV6-4	TRBJ2-6	ASSDSSVSGANVLT
few	TRBV5-1	TRBJ2-7	ASSSDRGSYYEQY
few	TRBV5-8	TRBJ2-5	ASSLEGRGSETQY
NA	TRBV6-5	TRBJ2-7	ASSYSGTGGYEQY
NA	TRBV7-9	TRBJ1-3	ASSLLGGIGGNTIY
few	TRBV19	TRBJ1-4	ASNDRGRSEKLF
few	TRBV2	TRBJ1-2	ASSGQGAGYGYT
NA	TRBV27	TRBJ2-2	ASSLVPSSGSAGELF
once	TRBV15	TRBJ2-6	ATSRDPGGGANVLT
few	TRBV5-1	TRBJ2-1	ASSLGLLGNEQF
NA	TRBV30	TRBJ1-5	AWGGQGNQPQH
NA	TRBV4-1	TRBJ1-3	ASSQAYTTGFQNTIY
NA	TRBV19	TRBJ1-2	ASSMTGSTYGYT
NA	TRBV7-2	TRBJ2-5	ASSVGATIQETQY